These T cell receptor beta chains were read from a single sample in a study of blood T cell repertoires in COVID-19. Profiling relied on immunoSEQ multiplex PCR, and the TCRdb table lists in-frame clones only, not all of them. The data contain about 240,000 clones, approximately 87% of them singletons. The source material was peripheral blood. The receptors come from a man in his sixties with acute or convalescent COVID-19. Each CDR3 is given without its conserved first and last residue.

v_call: TRBV28; cdr3_aa: ASSLTGINQPQH
v_call: TRBV2; cdr3_aa: ASGKAGVPSNEQF
v_call: TRBV4-1; cdr3_aa: ASSQVGELSEKLF
v_call: TRBV28; cdr3_aa: ASRRREGTEAF
v_call: TRBV19; cdr3_aa: ASSVRDRGPNQPQH
v_call: TRBV6-5; cdr3_aa: ASSYSWGDTGELF
v_call: TRBV9; cdr3_aa: ASSVDRQGPYEQY
v_call: TRBV27; cdr3_aa: ASSPRDSDYGYT
v_call: TRBV11-1; cdr3_aa: ASSRTGGPTEAF
v_call: TRBV19; cdr3_aa: ASSDDIENTEAF
v_call: TRBV5-5; cdr3_aa: ASSSTGLAFDEQF
v_call: TRBV7-9; cdr3_aa: ASSLGTGVRGYT
v_call: TRBV6-4; cdr3_aa: ASSESTNTGELF
v_call: TRBV5-5; cdr3_aa: ASSLKMGQGANEQF
v_call: TRBV13; cdr3_aa: ASSLLQGTSTDTQY
v_call: TRBV28; cdr3_aa: ASSFFRDRVEPQH
v_call: TRBV19; cdr3_aa: ASSLRREINTEAF
v_call: TRBV9; cdr3_aa: ASSVSSSGSIRETQY
v_call: TRBV3-1/TRBV3-2; cdr3_aa: ASSQGGQSSNQPQH
v_call: TRBV14; cdr3_aa: ASSQKPGGLAPLH
v_call: TRBV11-2; cdr3_aa: ASSHQETQY
v_call: TRBV27; cdr3_aa: ASSTQREPETQY
v_call: TRBV7-8; cdr3_aa: ASSPLGQGSNQPQH
v_call: TRBV3-1/TRBV3-2; cdr3_aa: ASSQEGQRKGYEQY
v_call: TRBV5-1; cdr3_aa: ASSRDGTGNYEQY
v_call: TRBV14; cdr3_aa: ASSHPKGLAVYNEQF
v_call: TRBV6-6; cdr3_aa: ASSYRQANTGELF
v_call: TRBV28; cdr3_aa: ASEDEYNSPLH
v_call: TRBV4-2; cdr3_aa: ASSSEGQVIGNTIY
v_call: TRBV28; cdr3_aa: ASIVDPGQGDEKLF
v_call: TRBV5-1; cdr3_aa: ASSRGQAAGETQY
v_call: TRBV29-1; cdr3_aa: SLQKEGEQF
v_call: TRBV28; cdr3_aa: ASRTGIRQPQH
v_call: TRBV15; cdr3_aa: ATSRRDRGRVGNQPQH
v_call: TRBV4-1; cdr3_aa: ASSQDPSGRNQPQH
v_call: TRBV7-3; cdr3_aa: ASSLTGAGTGELF
v_call: TRBV10-3; cdr3_aa: AISGGQGRETQY
v_call: TRBV7-2; cdr3_aa: ASSVRGGEKLF
v_call: TRBV5-1; cdr3_aa: ASSFGRVLTGELF
v_call: TRBV14; cdr3_aa: ASSQDEGLRNYEQY
v_call: TRBV7-9; cdr3_aa: ASSLDRARNTEAF
v_call: TRBV15; cdr3_aa: ATSRDRRDTDTQY
v_call: TRBV12-5; cdr3_aa: ASGLTRQGVGEKLF
v_call: TRBV28; cdr3_aa: ASSLLVEPYGYT
v_call: TRBV11-3; cdr3_aa: ASSLEIGKQY
v_call: TRBV28; cdr3_aa: ASSLWRLAGVGETQY
v_call: TRBV7-9; cdr3_aa: ASSFDREVPYNEQF
v_call: TRBV28; cdr3_aa: ASRLMRDWGTDTQY
v_call: TRBV7-2; cdr3_aa: ASSFTIGNYEQY
v_call: TRBV27; cdr3_aa: ASSWTRPLGGGAGNTIY
v_call: TRBV19; cdr3_aa: ASSFRDRGYSPLH
v_call: TRBV6-5; cdr3_aa: ASSLGVQTDTQY
v_call: TRBV24-1; cdr3_aa: ATNAGVAQPQH
v_call: TRBV19; cdr3_aa: ASRILAGGLQDEQF